The 20 T cell receptor beta chains listed next were all sequenced from one sample in a study of blood T cell repertoires in COVID-19. Assay: immunoSEQ multiplex PCR; the TCRdb copy retains only in-frame clones and omits some. The sample holds 190,000 or so clones, 89% seen once. Sequencing was done on a sample of peripheral blood. These receptors all stem from a man aged 40-49 years with acute or convalescent COVID-19.

This rearrangement joins TRBV11-2 to TRBJ1-1; tentatively, D is TRBD1 (5 bases). Germline assignment: CDR1 SGHAT and CDR2 FQNNGV. V dropped 3 bases and J dropped 3 bases, with 14 bases sitting between them. This CDR3 region has 15 residues. For the CDR3, the DNA is TGTGCCAGCAGCTTGGCGGGGCAATGGGACACTGAAGCTTTCTTT. Translation gives CASSLAGQWDTEAFF.

The chain employs TRBV5-4 and TRBJ1-1; tentative D call: TRBD1 (5 bases). V was pared by 10 bases and J by 1 base, with 11 bases between. Germline V gene sequence: CDR1 SGHNT, CDR2 YYREEE (reference sequence). The CDR3 totals 12 residues. CDR3 protein: CAWRRGNTEAFF. The CDR3 nucleotides are TGTGCCTGGCGAAGGGGGAACACTGAAGCTTTCTTT.

This clone was counted only a few times. The chain recombines TRBV12-3 or TRBV12-4 with TRBJ1-2; 9 positions agree with TRBD1. J was trimmed by 7 bases and V by 6 bases; bases with no gene match: 6. The CDR3 runs to 13 residues. CDR3 amino acids: CASSLGTGTGYTF. CDR3 DNA sequence: TGTGCCAGCAGCCTAGGGACAGGGACTGGCTACACCTTC.

V and J are TRBV4-1 and TRBJ2-2, with TRBD2 matching 13 bases. Germline V lookup: CDR1 MGHRA, CDR2 YSYEKL. After removal of 4 bases from V and 2 bases from J, the junction contained 1 base not matched to a gene. The CDR3 spans 16 residues. CDR3 in DNA: TGCGCCAGCAGCCGACTAGCGGGGGGTAACACCGGGGAGCTGTTTTTT. Protein: CASSRLAGGNTGELFF.

V usage is TRBV27 and J usage is TRBJ1-5; D gene unclear. Trimming cost V 5 bases and J 1 base, with 6 bases left between them. From germline, CDR1 is MNHEY and CDR2 SMNVEV (reference sequence). The CDR3 is 13 amino acids. The CDR3 region is CASSLGSNQPQHF. The CDR3 DNA follows: TGTGCCAGCAGTCTAGGCAGCAATCAGCCCCAGCATTTT.

V gene TRBV19 combines with J gene TRBJ1-5; no definite D call. This CDR3 is 14 amino acids long. Trimming stripped 5 bases from V and 7 bases from J, with 15 bases between. The germline CDR1 and CDR2 sequences are LNHDA and SQIVND (reference sequence). In nucleotides, the CDR3 is TGTGCCAGTAGTGGCGGGGATTTACAACAGCCCCAGCATTTT. This translates into CASSGGDLQQPQHF.

The chain combines TRBV24-1 with TRBJ1-4; D remains ambiguous. V was shortened by 5 bases and J by 3 bases, with 12 bases between the two germline ends. This CDR3 comprises 15 residues. Per germline, CDR1 KGHDR and CDR2 SFDVKD. The CDR3 sequence: CATSGRAGANEKLFF. CDR3 DNA: TGTGCCACCAGTGGGCGTGCCGGAGCTAATGAAAAACTGTTTTTT.

The V and J genes are TRBV11-2 and TRBJ2-7; TRBD1 agrees at 8 bases. V shed 5 bases and J 2 bases; nucleotides not matched to a gene: 5. Germline CDR1 and CDR2: SGHAT and FQNNGV. The CDR3 has 14 residues. The chain's CDR3 is CASSPGQGTYEQYF. The CDR3 nucleotides are TGTGCCAGCAGCCCCGGACAGGGAACCTACGAGCAGTACTTC. The complete variable domain, with remaining parts taken from reference TRBV11-2 and TRBJ2-7, reads EAGVAQSPRYKIIEKRQSVAFWCNPISGHATLYWYQQILGQGPKLLIQFQNNGVVDDSQLPKDRFSAERLKGVDSTLKIQPAKLEDSAVYLCASSPGQGTYEQYFGPGTRLTVT.

The chain employs TRBV13 and TRBJ2-5; the match to TRBD2 covers 14 bases. The V gene's germline CDR1 is PRHDT and CDR2 FYEKMQ (reference sequence). The CDR3 consists of 16 residues. The trim removed 4 bases at V and 7 bases at J, leaving 8 bases unmatched. CDR3 amino acids: CASSYGLAGGLGTQYF. For the CDR3, the DNA is TGTGCCAGCAGCTACGGACTAGCGGGGGGACTCGGGACCCAGTACTTC.

The CDR3 nucleotides read TGTGCCAGCAGCTTTGGCCCCAACCGAAACCAGCGATACCAAGAGACCCAGTACTTC. Protein sequence: CASSFGPNRNQRYQETQYF. This chain links TRBV11-2 with TRBJ2-5; D is ambiguous. Trimming took off 3 bases at V and 0 bases at J, with 23 bases between the two ends. The germline V gene encodes CDR1 SGHAT and CDR2 FQNNGV. The CDR3 length is 19 residues. The full variable domain, with the rest looked up from reference TRBV11-2 and TRBJ2-5, is EAGVAQSPRYKIIEKRQSVAFWCNPISGHATLYWYQQILGQGPKLLIQFQNNGVVDDSQLPKDRFSAERLKGVDSTLKIQPAKLEDSAVYLCASSFGPNRNQRYQETQYFGPGTRLLVL.

This chain connects TRBV5-4 to TRBJ2-1; 8 nucleotides agree with TRBD2. The germline gives CDR1 SGHNT, CDR2 YYREEE (reference sequence). The CDR3 has 15 residues. The V and J ends lost 4 bases and 10 bases, in that order; junction bases with no gene match: 13. CDR3 nucleotides: TGTGCCAGCAGCCCCCGTGGAGCGGGGGTAAGAGAGCAGTTCTTC. Protein product: CASSPRGAGVREQFF.

The chain joins TRBV14 to TRBJ2-3, with D perhaps TRBD2 (6 bases). Deletions cut 0 bases from V and 1 base from J, with 8 bases between. The CDR3 consists of 15 residues. Germline CDR1 reads SGHDN; CDR2 reads FVKESK. In nucleotides, the CDR3 is TGTGCCAGCAGCCAAGATCCGGGGGGCACAGATACGCAGTATTTT. It is translated as CASSQDPGGTDTQYF. Filled out from reference TRBV14 and TRBJ2-3, the complete variable domain reads EAGVTQFPSHSVIEKGQTVTLRCDPISGHDNLYWYRRVMGKEIKFLLHFVKESKQDESGMPNNRFLAERTGGTYSTLKVQPAELEDSGVYFCASSQDPGGTDTQYFGPGTRLTVL.

This clone showed up just once. The J gene is TRBJ2-1, the V gene TRBV6-4; the match to TRBD2 covers 10 bases. Germline lookup yields CDR1 MRHNA and CDR2 SNTAGT. V was pared by 0 bases and J by 7 bases, with 6 bases of the junction left unmatched. This CDR3 comprises 16 residues. The CDR3 reads CASSDSAGGGRNEQFF. The CDR3 DNA follows: TGTGCCAGCAGTGACTCAGCGGGGGGGGGCCGAAATGAGCAGTTCTTC.

The genes are TRBV9 and TRBJ2-7, with 7 bases fitting TRBD2. This CDR3 spans 15 amino acids. Germline trimming cut 0 bases from V and 2 bases from J; bases unmatched to any gene: 5. CDR1 and CDR2 from the germline V gene are SGDLS and YYNGEE. In DNA form, the CDR3 reads TGTGCCAGCAGCGTAGATGGTCTAGCGGCCTACGAGCAGTACTTC. Translating gives CASSVDGLAAYEQYF.

This clone was seen more than once but under ten times. The chain combines TRBV6-5 with TRBJ1-1, with 8 bases identical to TRBD1. The junction had 3 bases not matched to a gene; V was cut back by 2 bases and J by 4 bases. This CDR3 spans 14 amino acids. Germline V gives CDR1 MNHEY, CDR2 SVGAGI. In DNA form, the CDR3 reads TGTGCCAGCAGTTACGGACAGGGCGGCACTGAAGCTTTCTTT. This codes for CASSYGQGGTEAFF.

The chain couples TRBV10-1 to TRBJ1-6; TRBD1 matches 9 bases. The CDR3 consists of 16 residues. Germline CDR1 is WNHNN and CDR2 is SYGVQD (reference sequence). With 6 bases clipped from V and 5 bases from J, the junction kept 8 bases outside the gene matches. The CDR3: CASRKGTGRHNSPLHF. CDR3 nucleotide sequence: TGCGCCAGCAGAAAAGGGACAGGGCGTCATAATTCACCCCTCCACTTT.

The rearrangement joins TRBV30 to TRBJ2-5, with D possibly being TRBD1 (6 bases). From germline, CDR1 is GTSNPN and CDR2 SVGIG (reference sequence). V lost 0 bases and J lost 2, with 10 bases in between. The CDR3 runs to 14 residues. The CDR3: CAWSVGGQQETQYF. CDR3 nucleotides: TGTGCCTGGAGTGTAGGGGGACAACAAGAGACCCAGTACTTC.

CDR3 sequence: CATSRRTGVLDEAFF. The CDR3 DNA reads TGTGCCACCAGCAGGAGGACAGGGGTGCTAGATGAAGCTTTCTTT. The genes are TRBV15 and TRBJ1-1; 9 bases fit TRBD1. The junction had 9 bases not matched to a gene; V was cut back by 3 bases and J by 7 bases. Germline CDR1 LNHNV, CDR2 YYDKDF (reference sequence). The CDR3 is made up of 15 amino acids.

V is TRBV19 and J is TRBJ2-7, with D possibly being TRBD1 (5 bases). The CDR3 is 15 amino acids. Germline assignment: CDR1 LNHDA and CDR2 SQIVND (reference sequence). Trimming took off 8 bases at V and 5 bases at J, with 22 bases between the two ends. CDR3: CASRPAGRRNDEQYF. The CDR3 nucleotides are TGTGCCAGTCGGCCGGCAGGGCGAAGAAACGACGAGCAGTACTTC.

In its sample, this clone was seen once. The CDR3 region has the DNA TGTGCCAGCAGTTTAGTTGGCAGGGGGCAAGATACGCAGTATTTT. Its protein product is CASSLVGRGQDTQYF. The chain has TRBV28 and TRBJ2-3, with 8 bases identical to TRBD1. This CDR3 is built from 15 residues. Germline V gene sequence: CDR1 MDHEN, CDR2 SYDVKM. The V and J ends lost 2 bases and 5 bases, in that order; junction bases with no gene match: 6.